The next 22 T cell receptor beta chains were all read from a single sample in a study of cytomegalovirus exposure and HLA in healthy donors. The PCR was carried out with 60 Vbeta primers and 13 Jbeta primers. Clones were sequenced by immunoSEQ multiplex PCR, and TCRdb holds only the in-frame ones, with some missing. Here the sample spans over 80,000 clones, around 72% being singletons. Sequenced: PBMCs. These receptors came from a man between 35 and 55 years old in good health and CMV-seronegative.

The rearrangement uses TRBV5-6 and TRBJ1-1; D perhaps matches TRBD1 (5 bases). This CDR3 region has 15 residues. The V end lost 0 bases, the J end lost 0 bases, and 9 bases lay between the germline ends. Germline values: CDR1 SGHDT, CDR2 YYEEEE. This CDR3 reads CASSLGQHMNTEAFF. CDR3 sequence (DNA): TGTGCCAGCAGCTTGGGACAGCACATGAACACTGAAGCTTTCTTT. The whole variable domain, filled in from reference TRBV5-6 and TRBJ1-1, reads DAGVTQSPTHLIKTRGQQVTLRCSPKSGHDTVSWYQQALGQGPQFIFQYYEEEERQRGNFPDRFSGHQFPNYSSELNVNALLLGDSALYLCASSLGQHMNTEAFFGQGTRLTVV.

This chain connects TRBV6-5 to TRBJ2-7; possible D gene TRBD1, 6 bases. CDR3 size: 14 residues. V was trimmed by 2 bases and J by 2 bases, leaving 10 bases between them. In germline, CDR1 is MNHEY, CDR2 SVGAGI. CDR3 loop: CASSYRTETYEQYF. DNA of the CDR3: TGTGCCAGCAGTTACCGGACAGAGACCTACGAGCAGTACTTC.

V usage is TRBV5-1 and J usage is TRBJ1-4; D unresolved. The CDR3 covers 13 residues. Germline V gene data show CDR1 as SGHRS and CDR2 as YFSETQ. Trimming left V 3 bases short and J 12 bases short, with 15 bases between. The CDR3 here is CASSSKSSGELFF. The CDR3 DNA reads TGCGCCAGCAGCTCGAAATCGAGCGGAGAACTGTTTTTT.

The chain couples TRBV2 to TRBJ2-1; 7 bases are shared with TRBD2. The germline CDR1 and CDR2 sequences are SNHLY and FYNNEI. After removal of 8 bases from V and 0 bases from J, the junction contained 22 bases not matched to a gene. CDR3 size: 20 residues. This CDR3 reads CASSALRGLNLLGSYNEQFF. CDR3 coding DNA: TGTGCCAGCTCAGCGCTGCGGGGACTAAATCTATTAGGCTCCTACAATGAGCAGTTCTTC.

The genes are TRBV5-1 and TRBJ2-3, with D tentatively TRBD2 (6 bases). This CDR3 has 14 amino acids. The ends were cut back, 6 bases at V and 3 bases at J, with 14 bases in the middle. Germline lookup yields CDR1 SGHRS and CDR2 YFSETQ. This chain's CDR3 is CASNPSGGTDTQYF. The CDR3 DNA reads TGCGCCAGCAATCCTAGTGGGGGGACAGATACGCAGTATTTT.

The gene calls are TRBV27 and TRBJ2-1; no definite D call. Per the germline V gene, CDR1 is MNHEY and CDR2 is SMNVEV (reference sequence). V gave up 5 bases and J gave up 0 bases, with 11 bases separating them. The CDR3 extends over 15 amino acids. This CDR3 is CASSLKMSSYNEQFF. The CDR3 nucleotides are TGTGCCAGCAGTCTCAAGATGAGCTCCTACAATGAGCAGTTCTTC.

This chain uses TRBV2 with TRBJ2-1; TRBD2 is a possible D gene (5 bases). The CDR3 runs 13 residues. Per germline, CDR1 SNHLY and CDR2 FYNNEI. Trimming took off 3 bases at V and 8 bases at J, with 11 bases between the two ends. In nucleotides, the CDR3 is TGTGCCAGCAGTGACCCGGGGTCGGATGAGCAGTTCTTC. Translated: CASSDPGSDEQFF. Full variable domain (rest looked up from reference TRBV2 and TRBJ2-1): EPEVTQTPSHQVTQMGQEVILRCVPISNHLYFYWYRQILGQKVEFLVSFYNNEISEKSEIFDDQFSVERPDGSNFTLKIRSTKLEDSAMYFCASSDPGSDEQFFGPGTRLTVL.

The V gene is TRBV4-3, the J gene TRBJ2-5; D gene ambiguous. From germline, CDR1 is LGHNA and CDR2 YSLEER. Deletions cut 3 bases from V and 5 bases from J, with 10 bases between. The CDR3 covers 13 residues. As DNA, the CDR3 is TGCGCCAGCAGCCAGGAACTACGGGAGACCCAGTACTTC. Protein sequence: CASSQELRETQYF.

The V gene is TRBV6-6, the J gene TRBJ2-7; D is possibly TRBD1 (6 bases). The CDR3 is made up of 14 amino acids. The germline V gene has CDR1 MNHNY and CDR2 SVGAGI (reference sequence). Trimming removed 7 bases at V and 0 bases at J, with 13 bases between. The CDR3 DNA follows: TGTGCCAGCACCCTCCAGGGGTACTCCTACGAGCAGTACTTC. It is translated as CASTLQGYSYEQYF.

The CDR3 reads CASSVPGGSYNEQFF. CDR3 bases: TGTGCCAGCAGCGTTCCAGGGGGGTCCTACAATGAGCAGTTCTTC. V and J are TRBV9 and TRBJ2-1; D may be TRBD1 (7 bases). The germline V gene has CDR1 SGDLS and CDR2 YYNGEE. With 2 bases removed from V and 1 base from J, the gap between germline ends came to 10 bases. The CDR3 sequence is 15 residues long.

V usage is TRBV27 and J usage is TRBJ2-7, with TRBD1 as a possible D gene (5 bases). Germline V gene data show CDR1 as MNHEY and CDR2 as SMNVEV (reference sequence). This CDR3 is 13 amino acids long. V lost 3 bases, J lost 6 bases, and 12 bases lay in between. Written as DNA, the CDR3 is TGTGCCAGCAGTTTCTCAGGGATCGGCGAGCAGTACTTC. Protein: CASSFSGIGEQYF.

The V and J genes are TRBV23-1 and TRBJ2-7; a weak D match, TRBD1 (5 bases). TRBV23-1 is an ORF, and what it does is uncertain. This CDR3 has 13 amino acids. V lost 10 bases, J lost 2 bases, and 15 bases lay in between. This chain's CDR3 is CATPPAGTYEQYF. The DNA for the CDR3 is TGCGCCACCCCTCCGGCAGGGACCTACGAGCAGTACTTC.

The CDR3 DNA reads TGTGCCAGCAGTTACGCAGGGGGTATTTATGGCTACACCTTC. Protein sequence: CASSYAGGIYGYTF. The gene calls are TRBV6-5 and TRBJ1-2; 7 bases agree with TRBD1. Germline values: CDR1 MNHEY, CDR2 SVGAGI. This CDR3 is built from 14 residues. After removal of 2 bases from V and 5 bases from J, the junction contained 5 bases not matched to a gene.

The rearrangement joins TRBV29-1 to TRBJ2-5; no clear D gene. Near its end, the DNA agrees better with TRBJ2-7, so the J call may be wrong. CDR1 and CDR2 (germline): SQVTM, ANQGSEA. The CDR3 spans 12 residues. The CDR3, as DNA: TGCAGCGCCCGGACGGACTCCTACGAGCAGTACTTC. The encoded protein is CSARTDSYEQYF.

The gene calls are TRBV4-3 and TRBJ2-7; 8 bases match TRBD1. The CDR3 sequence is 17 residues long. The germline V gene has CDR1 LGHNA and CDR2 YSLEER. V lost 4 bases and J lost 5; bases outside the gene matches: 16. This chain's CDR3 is CASSRLGGQGYADEQYF. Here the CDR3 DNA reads TGCGCCAGCAGCCGTCTGGGAGGACAGGGTTATGCCGACGAGCAGTACTTC.

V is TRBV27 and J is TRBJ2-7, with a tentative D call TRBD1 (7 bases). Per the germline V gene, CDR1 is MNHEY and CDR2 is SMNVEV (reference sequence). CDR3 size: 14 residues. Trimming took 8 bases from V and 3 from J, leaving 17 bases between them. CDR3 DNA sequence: TGTGCCAGCGCAGGAGGGGACAGACTCTACGAGCAGTACTTC. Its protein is CASAGGDRLYEQYF.

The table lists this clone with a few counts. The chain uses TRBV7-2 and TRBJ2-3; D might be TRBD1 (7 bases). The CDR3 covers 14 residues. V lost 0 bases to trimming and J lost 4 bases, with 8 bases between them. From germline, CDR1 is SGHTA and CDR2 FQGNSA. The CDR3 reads CASSLARGADTQYF. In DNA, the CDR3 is TGTGCCAGCAGCTTAGCCAGGGGGGCAGATACGCAGTATTTT.

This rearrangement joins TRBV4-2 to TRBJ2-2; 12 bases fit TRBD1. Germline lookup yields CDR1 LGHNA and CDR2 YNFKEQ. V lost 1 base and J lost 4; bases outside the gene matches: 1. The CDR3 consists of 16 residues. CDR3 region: CASSQGGQGATGELFF. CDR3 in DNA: TGTGCCAGCAGCCAAGGGGGACAGGGGGCCACCGGGGAGCTGTTTTTT.

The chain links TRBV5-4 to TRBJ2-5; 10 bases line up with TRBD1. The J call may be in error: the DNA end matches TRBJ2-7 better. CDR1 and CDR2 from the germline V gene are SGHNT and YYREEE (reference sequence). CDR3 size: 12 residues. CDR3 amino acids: CASSWTGGEQYF. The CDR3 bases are TGTGCCAGCAGCTGGACAGGGGGCGAGCAGTACTTC.

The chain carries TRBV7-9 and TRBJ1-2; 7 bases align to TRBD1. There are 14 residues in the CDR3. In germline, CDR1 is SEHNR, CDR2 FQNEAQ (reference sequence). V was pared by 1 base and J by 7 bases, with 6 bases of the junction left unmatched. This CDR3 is CASSLVEGAGGYTF. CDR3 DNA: TGTGCCAGCAGCTTAGTGGAGGGGGCTGGTGGCTACACCTTC.

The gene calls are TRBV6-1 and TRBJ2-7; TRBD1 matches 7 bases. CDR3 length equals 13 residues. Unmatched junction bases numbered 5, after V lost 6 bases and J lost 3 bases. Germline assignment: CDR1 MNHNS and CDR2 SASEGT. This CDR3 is CASRKGQSYEQYF. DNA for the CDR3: TGTGCCAGCAGGAAGGGACAGAGCTACGAGCAGTACTTC.

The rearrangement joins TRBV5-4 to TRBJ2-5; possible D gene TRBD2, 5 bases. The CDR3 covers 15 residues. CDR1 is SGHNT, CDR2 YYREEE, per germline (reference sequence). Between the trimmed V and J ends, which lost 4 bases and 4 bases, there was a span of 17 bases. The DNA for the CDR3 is TGTGCCAGCAGCCCCCCGGGATACAGAGGAGAGACCCAGTACTTC. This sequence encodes CASSPPGYRGETQYF.